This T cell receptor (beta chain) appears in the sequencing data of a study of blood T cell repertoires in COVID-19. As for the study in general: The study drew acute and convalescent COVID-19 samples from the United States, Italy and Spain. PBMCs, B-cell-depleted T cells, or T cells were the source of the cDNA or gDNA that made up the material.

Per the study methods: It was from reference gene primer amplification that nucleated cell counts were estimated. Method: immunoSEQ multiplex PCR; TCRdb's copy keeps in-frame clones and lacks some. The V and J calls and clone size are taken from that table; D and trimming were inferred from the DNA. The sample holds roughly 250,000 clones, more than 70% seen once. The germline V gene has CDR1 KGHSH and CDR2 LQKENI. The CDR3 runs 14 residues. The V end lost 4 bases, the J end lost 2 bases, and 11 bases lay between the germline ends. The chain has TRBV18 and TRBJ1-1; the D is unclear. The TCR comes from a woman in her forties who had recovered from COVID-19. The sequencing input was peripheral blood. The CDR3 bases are TGTGCCAGCTCACAGGACGGGATAAACACTGAAGCTTTCTTT. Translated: CASSQDGINTEAFF. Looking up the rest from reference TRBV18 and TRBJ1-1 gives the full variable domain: NAGVMQNPRHLVRRRGQEARLRCSPMKGHSHVYWYRQLPEEGLKFMVYLQKENIIDESGMPKERFSAEFPKEGPSILRIQQVVRGDSAAYFCASSQDGINTEAFFGQGTRLTVV.